One TCR beta chain is described in this entry. CDR1 is SEHNR and CDR2 is FQNEAQ in the germline V gene (reference sequence). The CDR3 runs to 14 residues. The V gene lost 5 bases and the J gene lost 5 bases, with 15 bases spanning the gap. Genomic DNA, serving as template, underwent TCR beta VDJ and CDR3 profiling. TCRdb ran MiXCR on the reads and lists one entry per CDR3 protein. The table shows under 200,000 distinct CDR3 sequences, with less than 65% occurring only once. The source of the sample is a study of CD8+CD57+ T cells in acquired aplastic anemia. The source is a human donor with severe aplastic anemia or a healthy control (not recorded which). Specimen: sorted CD4+, CD8+, or CD8+CD57+ T cells (not recorded which) from PBMCs. The chain is built from TRBV7-9 and TRBJ2-5, with D possibly TRBD1 on 6 matching bases. The CDR3 DNA reads as TGTGCCAGCAGCACAACAGGGCCACGGGAGACCCAGTACTTC. This sequence encodes CASSTTGPRETQYF.